What follows are 16 T cell receptor beta chains derived from one specimen sequenced in a study of T cell repertoires in cytomegalovirus infection. TCRdb analysed the reads with MiXCR anew, one entry per CDR3 protein. The sample contains 85,000 to 130,000 distinct CDR3 sequences, 23% of which appear only once. Sequenced input: CD8+ T cells from PBMCs. Every receptor here comes from a human donor in good health (CMV status not recorded). Some clones in this sample may be carry-over from other donors' samples.

This clonotype was observed many times. The genes are TRBV4-3 and TRBJ2-2, with D tentatively TRBD1 (6 bases). The length of the CDR3 is 16 residues. Trimming stripped 4 bases from V and 1 base from J, with 13 bases between. Germline assignment: CDR1 LGHNA and CDR2 YSLEER. CDR3 region: CASSPSSDRNTGELFF. The CDR3 DNA reads TGCGCCAGCAGCCCCTCCTCGGACAGGAACACCGGGGAGCTGTTTTTT.

This clonotype was seen many times. The rearrangement links TRBV27 to TRBJ2-5; 7 bases align to TRBD2. After removal of 5 bases from V and 2 bases from J, the junction contained 5 bases not matched to a gene. Looked up from germline, CDR1 is MNHEY and CDR2 is SMNVEV (reference sequence). The length of the CDR3 is 14 residues. CDR3 sequence reads: CASSPAGLQETQYF. Written as DNA, the CDR3 is TGTGCCAGCAGTCCAGCGGGGCTTCAAGAGACCCAGTACTTC.

The rearrangement uses TRBV9 and TRBJ2-1; perhaps D is TRBD1 or TRBD2 (5 bases each). Deletions cut 4 bases from V and 9 bases from J, with 11 bases between. CDR1 is SGDLS, CDR2 YYNGEE, per germline. This CDR3 has 12 residues. For the CDR3, the DNA is TGTGCCAGCAGCCCTCATGGGGGTGAGCAGTTCTTC. Translation gives CASSPHGGEQFF.

The chain carries TRBV29-1 and TRBJ1-1, with TRBD1 matching 7 bases. V gave up 6 bases and J gave up 4 bases; unmatched junction bases: 11. Per germline, CDR1 SQVTM and CDR2 ANQGSEA. There are 14 residues in the CDR3. CDR3 region: CSVPRQGGSTEAFF. CDR3 sequence (DNA): TGCAGCGTCCCCCGACAGGGTGGGAGCACTGAAGCTTTCTTT.

This clonotype has more than one count but fewer than ten. The DNA for the CDR3 is TGTGCCAGCACTGAACTTTTAACGGGGACCGGGGATGGCTACACCTTC. Translated: CASTELLTGTGDGYTF. The J gene is TRBJ1-2, the V gene TRBV7-8; TRBD1 might be the D (5 bases). This CDR3 has 16 residues. The germline V and J ends were trimmed by 7 bases and 6 bases, with 24 bases remaining between them. The germline V gene encodes CDR1 SGHVS and CDR2 FQNEAQ.

CDR3 loop: CASSYSDSSYEQYF. The CDR3 DNA sequence: TGTGCCAGCAGTTACTCGGACAGCTCCTACGAGCAGTACTTC. The chain couples TRBV6-6 to TRBJ2-7; D is perhaps TRBD1 (6 bases). CDR1 is MNHNY, CDR2 SVGAGI, per germline (reference sequence). Between the trimmed V and J ends, which lost 0 bases and 0 bases, there was a span of 6 bases. The CDR3 consists of 14 residues.

This clonotype showed up just a few times. Compared with germline, one end of the junction differs, possibly owing to a read error. The chain is built from TRBV7-7 and TRBJ2-1; 9 nucleotides match TRBD2. Germline V CDR1 and CDR2: SSHAT, FNYEAQ (reference sequence). CDR3 length: 17 residues. The CDR3: CASSLSGWTSDGNEQFF. CDR3 DNA: TGTGCTAGCAGCTTAAGCGGCTGGACTAGCGATGGCAATGAGCAGTTCTTC.

The chain combines TRBV28 with TRBJ1-3; D is unclear. Germline V gene lookup returns CDR1 MDHEN and CDR2 SYDVKM. Deletions cut 7 bases from V and 0 bases from J, with 13 bases between. This CDR3 region has 15 residues. The CDR3 protein is CASINRPISGNTIYF. The DNA for the CDR3 is TGTGCCAGCATTAACCGGCCTATCTCTGGAAACACCATATATTTT.

Only a few counts were recorded for this clonotype. This chain joins TRBV28 and TRBJ2-3; weak D call: TRBD2 (7 bases). CDR3 length: 15 amino acids. The germline V and J ends were trimmed by 1 base and 5 bases, with 13 bases remaining between them. Germline assignment: CDR1 MDHEN and CDR2 SYDVKM. CDR3 protein: CASSLFGGAVDTQYF. For the CDR3, the DNA is TGTGCCAGCAGTTTATTTGGGGGGGCCGTAGATACGCAGTATTTT.

The rearrangement joins TRBV6-2 or TRBV6-3 to TRBJ1-1; TRBD1 aligns across 7 bases. Germline CDR1 MNHEY, CDR2 SVGEGT. The V and J ends lost 0 bases and 4 bases, in that order; junction bases with no gene match: 5. The CDR3 is 15 residues long. This CDR3 reads CASSYSVTGLTEAFF. The CDR3 nucleotides read TGTGCCAGCAGTTACTCAGTGACAGGGCTCACTGAAGCTTTCTTT.

This clonotype has more than one count but fewer than ten. The chain recombines TRBV7-8 with TRBJ1-5; tentative D call: TRBD1 (5 bases). The CDR3 loop spans 16 amino acids. V was cut by 4 bases and J by 5 bases, with 18 bases left in between. CDR1 SGHVS and CDR2 FQNEAQ come from the germline V gene. The CDR3 coding sequence is TGTGCCAGCAGCTCCGATCGATGGGGGGACGATCAGCCCCAGCATTTT. Residues: CASSSDRWGDDQPQHF. Drawing the rest from reference TRBV7-8 and TRBJ1-5, the complete variable domain is GAGVSQSPRYKVAKRGQDVALRCDPISGHVSLFWYQQALGQGPEFLTYFQNEAQLDKSGLPSDRFFAERPEGSVSTLKIQRTQQEDSAVYLCASSSDRWGDDQPQHFGDGTRLSIL.

This clonotype rates as medium-sized. The chain employs TRBV7-2 and TRBJ1-6; weak D call: TRBD1 (5 bases). The germline CDR1 and CDR2 sequences are SGHTA and FQGNSA. Trimming removed 5 bases from V and 10 bases from J, with 18 bases in between. The CDR3 has 15 amino acids. The CDR3 protein is CASSLRSGVDSPLHF. The CDR3 coding sequence is TGTGCCAGCAGCCTTAGGTCGGGGGTGGACTCACCCCTCCACTTT.

The chain recombines TRBV5-5 with TRBJ2-5, with D possibly matching TRBD1 (5 bases). The germline gives CDR1 SGHKS, CDR2 YYEKEE (reference sequence). This CDR3 has 17 amino acids. V was cut by 3 bases and J by 2 bases, with 20 bases left in between. In DNA form, the CDR3 reads TGTGCCAGCAGCTCCCCCGATGGGGCAACATTTCAAGAGACCCAGTACTTC. This translates into CASSSPDGATFQETQYF. Filled out from reference TRBV5-5 and TRBJ2-5, the complete variable domain reads DAGVTQSPTHLIKTRGQQVTLRCSPISGHKSVSWYQQVLGQGPQFIFQYYEKEERGRGNFPDRFSARQFPNYSSELNVNALLLGDSALYLCASSSPDGATFQETQYFGPGTRLLVL.

This rearrangement joins TRBV7-3 to TRBJ2-2; TRBD1 might be the D (7 bases). V was pared by 5 bases and J by 4 bases, with 14 bases between. The CDR3 covers 15 residues. The germline V gene has CDR1 SGHTA and CDR2 FQGTGA. DNA of the CDR3: TGTGCCAGCAGCCGCCGACAGGGAGGCACCGGGGAGCTGTTTTTT. Translation: CASSRRQGGTGELFF.

V is TRBV19 and J is TRBJ2-2; D is possibly TRBD2 (6 bases). Germline CDR1 reads LNHDA; CDR2 reads SQIVND (reference sequence). The V end was cut by 7 bases, the J end by 7 bases, with 7 bases between. The CDR3 length is 11 residues. In DNA form, the CDR3 reads TGTGCCAGTACTAGCGACGGGGAGCTGTTTTTT. This codes for CASTSDGELFF.

V usage is TRBV7-8 and J usage is TRBJ2-5; 9 nucleotides line up with TRBD1. CDR1 is SGHVS, CDR2 FQNEAQ, per germline. J was trimmed by 5 bases and V by 5 bases; bases with no gene match: 6. This CDR3 is built from 14 residues. Here the CDR3 reads CASSAGTGRETQYF. The CDR3 DNA follows: TGTGCCAGCAGCGCCGGGACAGGGAGGGAGACCCAGTACTTC.